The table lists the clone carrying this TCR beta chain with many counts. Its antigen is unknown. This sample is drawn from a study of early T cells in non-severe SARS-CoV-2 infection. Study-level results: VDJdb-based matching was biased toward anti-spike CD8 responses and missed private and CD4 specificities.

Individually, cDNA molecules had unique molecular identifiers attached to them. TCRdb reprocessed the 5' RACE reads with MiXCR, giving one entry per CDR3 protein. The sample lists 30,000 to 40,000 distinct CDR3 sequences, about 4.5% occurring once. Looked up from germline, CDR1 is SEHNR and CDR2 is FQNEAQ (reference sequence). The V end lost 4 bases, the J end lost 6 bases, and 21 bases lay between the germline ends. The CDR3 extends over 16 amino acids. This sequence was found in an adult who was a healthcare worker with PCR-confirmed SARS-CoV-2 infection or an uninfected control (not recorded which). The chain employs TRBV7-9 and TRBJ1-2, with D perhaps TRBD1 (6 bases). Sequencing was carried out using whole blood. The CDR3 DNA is TGTGCCAGCAGCTCCAATCAATACAGGGTCGGGAATGGCTACACCTTC. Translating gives CASSSNQYRVGNGYTF.